This T cell receptor beta chain is from a study of T cells in Graves' hyperthyroidism and ophthalmopathy. In the study overall: At the time of initial diagnosis and before any treatment, peripheral blood was collected.

Study-wide findings and caveats: Before onset, ophthalmopathy was predicted by the model a median about 6.2 months earlier. Ophthalmopathy could be told apart from stable hyperthyroidism with a 13 V-J model.

TCR beta CDR3 region amplification was performed from RNA transcripts. Researchers ran a first-round RT-PCR on the TCR CDR3 using the HTBI primer set. In TCRdb, the multiplex PCR reads were re-called with MiXCR into one record per CDR3 protein. Among some 570,000 distinct CDR3 sequences, approximately 17% were seen once, and the ten largest hold 17%. This clonotype came up many times. Its antigen is undetermined. Clinical symptoms, serum thyroxine, TRAb, thyroid ultrasound and orbital computed tomography informed diagnoses. This CDR3 is built from 15 residues. CDR1 is DFQATT and CDR2 is SNEGSKA in the germline V gene (reference sequence). The trim removed 1 base at V and 5 bases at J, leaving 7 bases unmatched.

Sequenced material: blood. The genes are TRBV20-1 and TRBJ1-1, with TRBD1 matching 10 bases. The sequence derives from a woman between 18 and 30 years old with Graves' ophthalmopathy. Here the CDR3 DNA reads TGCAGTGCTAGAGTGAGGGGACAGGGGCTGACTGAAGCTTTCTTT. Its translation is CSARVRGQGLTEAFF.